The sequence of this TCR beta chain was determined in a study of blood T cell repertoires in COVID-19. The CDR3 consists of 17 residues. Germline values: CDR1 LNHDA, CDR2 SQIVND (reference sequence). Trimming took 2 bases from V and 2 from J, leaving 15 bases between them. In the authors' methods: Estimates of nucleated cell counts were drawn from the amplification of reference gene primers. Method: immunoSEQ multiplex PCR; TCRdb's copy keeps in-frame clones and lacks some. The DNA gave D and trimming, while V, J and clone size come from that table. The sample carries about 99,000 clones, 80% to 90% recorded once.

The sequence derives from a man in his forties or fifties with acute or convalescent COVID-19. V gene TRBV19 combines with J gene TRBJ2-2; TRBD2 might be the D (6 bases). The sample consisted of peripheral blood. The CDR3: CASSIRTGAGNTGELFF. In DNA, the CDR3 is TGTGCCAGTAGTATACGTACGGGAGCGGGTAACACCGGGGAGCTGTTTTTT.